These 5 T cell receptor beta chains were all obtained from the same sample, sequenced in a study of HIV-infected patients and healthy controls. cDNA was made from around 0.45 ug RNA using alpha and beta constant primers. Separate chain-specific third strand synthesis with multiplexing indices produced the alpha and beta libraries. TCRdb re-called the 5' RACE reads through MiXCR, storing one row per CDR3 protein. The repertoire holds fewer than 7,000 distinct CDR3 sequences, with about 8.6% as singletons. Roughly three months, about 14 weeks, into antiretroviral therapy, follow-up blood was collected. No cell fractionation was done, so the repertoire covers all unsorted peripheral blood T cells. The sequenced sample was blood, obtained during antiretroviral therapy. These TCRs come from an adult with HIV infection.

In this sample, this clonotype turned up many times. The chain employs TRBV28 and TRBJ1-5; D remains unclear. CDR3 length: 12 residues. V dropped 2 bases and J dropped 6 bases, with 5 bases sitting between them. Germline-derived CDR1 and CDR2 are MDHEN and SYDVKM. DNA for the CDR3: TGTGCCAGCAGTTTAGCGGGTCAGCCCCAGCATTTT. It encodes CASSLAGQPQHF.

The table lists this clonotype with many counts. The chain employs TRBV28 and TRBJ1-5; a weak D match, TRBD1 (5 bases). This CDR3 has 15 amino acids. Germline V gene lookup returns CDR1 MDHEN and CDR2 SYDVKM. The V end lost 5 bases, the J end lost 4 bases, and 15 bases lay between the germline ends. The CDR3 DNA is TGTGCCAGCAGTCCACGGGGGAAGTCTAATCAGCCCCAGCATTTT. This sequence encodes CASSPRGKSNQPQHF. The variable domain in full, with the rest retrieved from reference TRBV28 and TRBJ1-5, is DVKVTQSSRYLVKRTGEKVFLECVQDMDHENMFWYRQDPGLGLRLIYFSYDVKMKEKGDIPEGYSVSREKKERFSLILESASTNQTSMYLCASSPRGKSNQPQHFGDGTRLSIL.

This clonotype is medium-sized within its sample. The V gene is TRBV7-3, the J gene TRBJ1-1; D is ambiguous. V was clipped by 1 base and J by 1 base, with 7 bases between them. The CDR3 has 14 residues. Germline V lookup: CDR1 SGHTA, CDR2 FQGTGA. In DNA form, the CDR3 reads TGTGCCAGCAGCTTAAATGAGCGGAACACTGAAGCTTTCTTT. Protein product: CASSLNERNTEAFF.

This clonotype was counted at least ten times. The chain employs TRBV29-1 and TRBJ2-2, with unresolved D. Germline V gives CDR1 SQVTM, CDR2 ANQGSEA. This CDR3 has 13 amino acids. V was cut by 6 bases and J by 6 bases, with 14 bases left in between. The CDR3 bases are TGCAGCGTCGGAAGAATGAGTTCCGGGGAGCTGTTTTTT. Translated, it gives CSVGRMSSGELFF.

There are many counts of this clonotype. This CDR3 reads CASSFGGNREAFF. CDR3 sequence (DNA): TGTGCCAGCAGTTTCGGGGGGAATCGGGAGGCTTTCTTT. The chain uses TRBV28 and TRBJ1-1, with D possibly matching TRBD1 (5 bases). The CDR3 extends over 13 amino acids. CDR1 is MDHEN and CDR2 is SYDVKM in the germline V gene. Deletions cut 3 bases from V and 11 bases from J, with 16 bases between. Drawing the rest from reference TRBV28 and TRBJ1-1, the complete variable domain is DVKVTQSSRYLVKRTGEKVFLECVQDMDHENMFWYRQDPGLGLRLIYFSYDVKMKEKGDIPEGYSVSREKKERFSLILESASTNQTSMYLCASSFGGNREAFFGQGTRLTVV.